This is a list of T cell receptor beta chains from one sample in a study of T cell repertoires in cytomegalovirus infection. TCRdb re-derived calls from the reads in MiXCR, one entry per CDR3 protein. The sample has hundreds of thousands of distinct CDR3 sequences, 25% to 40% seen once. No antigen has been assigned to these receptors. The specimen comprised cultured CD8+ T cells from PBMCs, sampled from culture after CMV antigen stimulation. The source of these receptors is a human donor in good health (CMV status not recorded). Some clones in this sample may be carry-over from other donors' samples. Each CDR3 is given with its conserved first and last residue.

cdr3_length v_call cdr3_aa
15 TRBV6-1 CASSALGPGTDTQYF
15 TRBV9 CASSPRGGAFNEQFF
12 TRBV7-8 CASSDTSTEAFF
15 TRBV5-3 CAGRMAGVSLDEQFF
16 TRBV7-2 CASSLGPPGVLSGYTF
13 TRBV6-1 CASSEAGPYEQYF
18 TRBV24-1 CATSDQFGRDRLGDGYTF
11 TRBV7-6 CASSGKTEAFF
16 TRBV24-1 CATSAGTGGPYNEQFF
15 TRBV6-8 CASSYQTSVNSPLHF
17 TRBV7-9 CASSPPGQGPNTGELFF
16 TRBV5-1 CASSWAQRGGPDEQYF
11 TRBV7-2 CASSLKLGWFF
16 TRBV6-8 CASSLGLAGGKNIQYF
16 TRBV20-1 CSARDTAGDSYNEQFF
13 TRBV7-9 CASSFDRYTEAFF
12 TRBV12-3/TRBV12-4 CASGLGRTEAFF
17 TRBV5-1 CASSLTPSGTGEPRQFF
15 TRBV12-3/TRBV12-4 CASRDRGVVDTEAFF